One sample yielded the 15 T cell receptor beta chains listed below, sequenced in a study of low-dose radiotherapy and immunotherapy resistance in tumors. Gene-specific TRAV and TRBV primers were used for first-strand cDNA, covering alpha and beta chains. Both a constant-region primer and a V-primer adapter served to amplify TCRs across roughly 20 PCR cycles. TCRdb independently ran MiXCR on the reads; one entry per CDR3 protein. This sample has more than 15,000 distinct CDR3 sequences, with 70% found just once. These TCRs come from a human donor with advanced metastatic prostate, ovarian, gallbladder or colorectal cancer (not recorded which). This table probably holds off-target reads from a library built for another chain.

The gene calls are TRBV29-1 and TRBJ2-4; 7 bases line up with TRBD1. V lost 0 bases, J lost 8 bases, and 7 bases stayed unmatched. The CDR3 is 14 amino acids. The V gene's germline CDR1 is SQVTM and CDR2 ANQGSEA. The CDR3 DNA reads as TGCAGCGTTGAAGATGGAAGACAGGGCGACATTCAGTACTTC. It is translated as CSVEDGRQGDIQYF. Combining the CDR3 with reference TRBV29-1 and TRBJ2-4 gives the whole variable domain SAVISQKPSRDICQRGTSLTIQCQVDSQVTMMFWYRQQPGQSLTLIATANQGSEATYESGFVIDKFPISRPNLTFSTLTVSNMSPEDSSIYLCSVEDGRQGDIQYFGAGTRLSVL.

CDR3 amino acids: CASSQLKGGSSYNEQFF. The CDR3 DNA reads TGTGCCAGCAGCCAGTTGAAGGGGGGGTCCTCCTACAATGAGCAGTTCTTC. The chain is built from TRBV14 and TRBJ2-1, with a possible D match to TRBD2 (7 bases). Trimming removed 3 bases at V and 0 bases at J, with 15 bases between. Germline values: CDR1 SGHDN, CDR2 FVKESK. The CDR3 covers 17 residues.

With respect to this clonotype: One junction end disagrees with the germline gene, perhaps due to a read error. J is TRBJ2-6 and V is TRBV2; 8 bases match TRBD2. The CDR3 extends over 17 amino acids. Germline CDR1 SNHLY, CDR2 FYNNEI. The CDR3 spells CARSVGLGGSGANVLTF. The CDR3 DNA reads as TGTGCCAGGAGTGTGGGACTAGGGGGCTCTGGGGCCAACGTCCTGACTTTC.

The chain carries TRBV9 and TRBJ2-1; 8 positions agree with TRBD2. This CDR3 contains 15 residues. Germline values: CDR1 SGDLS, CDR2 YYNGEE. V lost 3 bases, J lost 3 bases, and 5 bases stayed unmatched. CDR3 bases: TGTGCCAGCAGCGCGGGGGCGGGAGGCTACAATGAGCAGTTCTTC. Protein sequence: CASSAGAGGYNEQFF.

The sample holds a few counts of this clonotype. The chain has TRBV7-6 and TRBJ1-2, with 7 bases matching TRBD1. V was clipped by 5 bases and J by 7 bases; unmatched bases: 7. Per germline, CDR1 SGHVS and CDR2 FNYEAQ. CDR3 length: 13 amino acids. For the CDR3, the DNA is TGTGCCAGCAGCACCACCCCAGGGGGTGGCTACACCTTC. Translated, it gives CASSTTPGGGYTF.

The rearrangement links TRBV5-6 to TRBJ1-1; 7 nucleotides line up with TRBD1. The CDR3 extends over 17 amino acids. CDR1 and CDR2 from the germline V gene are SGHDT and YYEEEE. V shed 1 base, J shed 3 bases, and the junction held 12 bases outside the gene matches. CDR3 in amino acids: CASSLRPPFRGDTEAFF. The CDR3 DNA reads as TGTGCCAGCAGCTTGCGGCCCCCCTTCAGGGGGGACACTGAAGCTTTCTTT.

The chain is built from TRBV6-2 or TRBV6-3 and TRBJ1-2; 7 bases map to TRBD1. This CDR3 is 11 amino acids long. Germline assignment: CDR1 MNHEY and CDR2 SVGEGT. J was trimmed by 7 bases and V by 5 bases; bases with no gene match: 1. CDR3 amino acids: CASSDRVGYTF. In DNA form, the CDR3 reads TGTGCCAGCAGTGACAGGGTTGGCTACACCTTC.

The chain has TRBV28 and TRBJ2-1, with 13 bases aligning to TRBD2. Germline values: CDR1 MDHEN, CDR2 SYDVKM. The length of the CDR3 is 14 residues. The junction had 13 bases not matched to a gene; V was cut back by 7 bases and J by 16 bases. The CDR3 DNA reads TGTGCCAGCACCCCCTTGGTTACTAGCGGGAGGGCCTTCTTC. Translated: CASTPLVTSGRAFF. Looking up the rest from reference TRBV28 and TRBJ2-1 gives the full variable domain: DVKVTQSSRYLVKRTGEKVFLECVQDMDHENMFWYRQDPGLGLRLIYFSYDVKMKEKGDIPEGYSVSREKKERFSLILESASTNQTSMYLCASTPLVTSGRAFFGPGTRLTVL.

This chain connects TRBV27 to TRBJ2-7; TRBD1 aligns across 10 bases. The CDR3 loop spans 14 amino acids. Germline CDR1 MNHEY, CDR2 SMNVEV (reference sequence). Trimming cost V 6 bases and J 6 bases; bases outside gene matches: 8. The CDR3 nucleotides are TGTGCCAGCAGCCCGGGACAGGGGCCCGGCGAGCAGTACTTC. Amino acids: CASSPGQGPGEQYF.

The V call is TRBV20-1, the J call TRBJ2-5; D uncertain. The CDR3 extends over 16 amino acids. The germline V and J ends were trimmed by 1 base and 2 bases, with 17 bases remaining between them. Germline values: CDR1 DFQATT, CDR2 SNEGSKA (reference sequence). As DNA, the CDR3 is TGCAGTGCTAGAGGAGCAGGTTTGGGCTTTCAAGAGACCCAGTACTTC. As protein: CSARGAGLGFQETQYF.

The chain uses TRBV6-2 or TRBV6-3 and TRBJ2-1; 8 bases match TRBD1. The germline V gene encodes CDR1 MNHEY and CDR2 SVGEGT. V trimming: 4 bases; J trimming: 6 bases; junction bases outside the gene matches: 8. The CDR3 is 15 amino acids. The CDR3 DNA reads TGTGCCAGCAGTTGGTCAGGGGGCGTCTCCAATGAGCAGTTCTTC. Amino acids: CASSWSGGVSNEQFF.

V is TRBV18 and J is TRBJ2-7; perhaps TRBD1 as D (6 bases). V shed 1 base and J shed 3 bases, with 10 bases lying between them. Germline V gene data show CDR1 as KGHSH and CDR2 as LQKENI. The CDR3 consists of 14 residues. The CDR3 nucleotides read TGTGCCAGCTCACCACAAGGGACAAACTACGAGCAGTACTTC. It translates to CASSPQGTNYEQYF.

The V call is TRBV29-1, the J call TRBJ1-2; 9 bases fit TRBD1. V lost 6 bases, J lost 3 bases, and 11 bases stayed unmatched. This CDR3 is built from 15 residues. Germline assignment: CDR1 SQVTM and CDR2 ANQGSEA. Written as DNA, the CDR3 is TGCAGCGTACAGGGGGCGCTCGGGCAGGACTATGGCTACACCTTC. Translated, it gives CSVQGALGQDYGYTF.

The V gene is TRBV29-1, the J gene TRBJ2-7; weak D call: TRBD1 (6 bases). The germline CDR1 and CDR2 sequences are SQVTM and ANQGSEA. This CDR3 contains 13 residues. Between the trimmed V and J ends, which lost 8 bases and 0 bases, there was a span of 14 bases. CDR3 sequence: CSPNEGVSYEQYF. The CDR3 region has the DNA TGCAGCCCCAACGAGGGGGTCTCCTACGAGCAGTACTTC.

V and J are TRBV5-1 and TRBJ2-7; 9 bases are shared with TRBD2. This CDR3 spans 15 amino acids. Germline V gene lookup returns CDR1 SGHRS and CDR2 YFSETQ. V gave up 0 bases and J gave up 6 bases; unmatched junction bases: 7. The DNA for the CDR3 is TGCGCCAGCAGCTTGGGCACACTAGCGGGTCCCGAGCAGTACTTC. Translation: CASSLGTLAGPEQYF.